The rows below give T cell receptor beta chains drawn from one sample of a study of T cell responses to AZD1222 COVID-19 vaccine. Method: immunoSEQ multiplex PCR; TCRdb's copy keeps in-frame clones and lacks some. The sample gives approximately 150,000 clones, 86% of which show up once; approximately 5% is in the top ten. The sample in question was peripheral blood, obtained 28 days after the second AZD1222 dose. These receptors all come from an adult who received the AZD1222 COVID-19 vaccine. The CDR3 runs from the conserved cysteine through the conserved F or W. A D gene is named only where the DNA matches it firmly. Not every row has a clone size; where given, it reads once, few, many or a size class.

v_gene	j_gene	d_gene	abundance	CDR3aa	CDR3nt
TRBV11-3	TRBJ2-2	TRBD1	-	CASSVGTGGTGELFF	TGTGCCAGCAGCGTAGGGACAGGGGGAACCGGGGAGCTGTTTTTT
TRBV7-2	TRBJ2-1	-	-	CASTFLRVVSSYNEQFF	TGTGCCAGCACCTTCCTGAGGGTGGTTAGCTCCTACAATGAGCAGTTCTTC
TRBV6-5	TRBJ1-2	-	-	CASSPSTVLSGYTF	TGTGCCAGCAGTCCCTCGACAGTTCTCTCTGGCTACACCTTC
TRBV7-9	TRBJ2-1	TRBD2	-	CASSLSGGEQFF	TGTGCCAGCAGCTTAAGCGGGGGGGAGCAGTTCTTC
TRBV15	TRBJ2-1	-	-	CATSRDRGSYNEQFF	TGTGCCACCAGCAGAGATAGAGGCTCCTACAATGAGCAGTTCTTC
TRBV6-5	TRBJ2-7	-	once	CASSYRGGEQYF	TGTGCCAGCAGTTATAGAGGGGGCGAGCAGTACTTC
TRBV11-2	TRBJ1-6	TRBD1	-	CASSWDSLNSPLHF	TGTGCCAGCAGCTGGGACAGCCTTAATTCACCCCTCCACTTT
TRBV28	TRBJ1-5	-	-	CASSRGAWQPQHF	TGTGCCAGCAGTAGGGGGGCTTGGCAGCCCCAGCATTTT
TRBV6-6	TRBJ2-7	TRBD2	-	CASRSGAGEYEQYF	TGTGCCAGCAGGAGCGGGGCCGGAGAGTACGAGCAGTACTTC
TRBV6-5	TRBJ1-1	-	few	CASRTGGGTEAFF	TGTGCCAGCAGGACAGGAGGGGGTACTGAAGCTTTCTTT
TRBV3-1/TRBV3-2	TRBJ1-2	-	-	CASSQEAGSPYGYTF	TGTGCCAGCAGCCAAGAGGCGGGCAGCCCCTATGGCTACACCTTC
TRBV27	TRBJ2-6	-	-	CASSSLQQSSGANVLTF	TGTGCCAGCAGTTCCCTTCAGCAGTCCTCTGGGGCCAACGTCCTGACTTTC
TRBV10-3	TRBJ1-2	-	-	CAISESRPAGGGNYGYTF	TGTGCCATCAGTGAGTCGCGCCCCGCGGGGGGGGGAAACTATGGCTACACCTTC
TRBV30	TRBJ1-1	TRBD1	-	CAWKPPDRANTEAFF	TGTGCCTGGAAGCCACCGGACAGGGCGAACACTGAAGCTTTCTTT
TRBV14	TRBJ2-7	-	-	CASSQVGREPTKQYF	TGTGCCAGCAGCCAAGTGGGTCGGGAGCCTACGAAGCAGTACTTC
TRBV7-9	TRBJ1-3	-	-	CASSLEGPPSSGNTIYF	TGTGCCAGCAGCTTAGAGGGACCGCCGAGCTCTGGAAACACCATATATTTT
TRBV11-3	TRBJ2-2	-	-	CASSFDLNTGELFF	TGTGCCAGCAGCTTCGATCTGAACACCGGGGAGCTGTTTTTT
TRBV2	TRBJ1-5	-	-	CASRARSNQPQHF	TGTGCCAGCAGGGCGAGGTCCAATCAGCCCCAGCATTTT
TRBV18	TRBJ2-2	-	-	CASSIGTVNGGELFF	TGTGCCAGCTCAATTGGGACCGTGAATGGAGGGGAGCTGTTTTTT
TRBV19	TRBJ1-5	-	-	CASSPPAQGIQPQHF	TGTGCCAGTAGTCCCCCCGCCCAGGGAATTCAGCCCCAGCATTTT
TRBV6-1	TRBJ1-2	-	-	CASSELRAYGYTF	TGTGCCAGCAGTGAGTTACGCGCCTATGGCTACACCTTC
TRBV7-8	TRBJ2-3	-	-	CASSLADPSTDTQYF	TGTGCCAGCAGCTTAGCGGATCCTAGCACAGATACGCAGTATTTT
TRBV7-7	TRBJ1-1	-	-	CASSRVRIMNTEAFF	TGTGCCAGCAGCCGTGTTCGGATCATGAACACTGAAGCTTTCTTT
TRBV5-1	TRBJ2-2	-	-	CASSTLGGNTGELFF	TGCGCCAGCAGCACTCTTGGGGGGAACACCGGGGAGCTGTTTTTT
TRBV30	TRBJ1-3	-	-	CAWTAGSGAGNTIYF	TGTGCCTGGACTGCGGGCTCGGGAGCTGGAAACACCATATATTTT
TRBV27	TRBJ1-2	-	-	CASSFQAFYGYTF	TGTGCCAGCAGTTTTCAGGCCTTTTATGGCTACACCTTC
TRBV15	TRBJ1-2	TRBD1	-	CATSKGTDLTYGYTF	TGTGCCACCAGCAAGGGGACAGATCTTACGTATGGCTACACCTTC
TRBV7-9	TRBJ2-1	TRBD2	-	CASSLWGRVGLAGGVEQFF	TGTGCCAGCAGCTTATGGGGTAGGGTTGGACTAGCGGGAGGTGTTGAGCAGTTCTTC
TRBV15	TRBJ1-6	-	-	CATRSTSTLLPDPLHF	TGTGCCACCAGAAGTACATCTACGCTACTGCCCGACCCCCTCCACTTT
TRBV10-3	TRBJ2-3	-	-	CAISESFTDTQYF	TGTGCCATCAGTGAGTCTTTCACAGATACGCAGTATTTT
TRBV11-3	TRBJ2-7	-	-	CASSLGSYGISEQYF	TGTGCCAGCAGCTTAGGGTCATACGGGATTTCCGAGCAGTACTTC
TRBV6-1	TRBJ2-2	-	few	CASSEHIIFTGELFF	TGTGCCAGCAGTGAGCACATAATCTTCACCGGGGAGCTGTTTTTT
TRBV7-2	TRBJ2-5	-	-	CASSQDYQLSTQYF	TGTGCCAGCAGCCAGGATTATCAGCTTAGTACCCAGTACTTC
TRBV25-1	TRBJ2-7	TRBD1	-	CASSDSGTGGNEQYF	TGTGCCAGCAGTGATTCCGGGACAGGGGGTAACGAGCAGTACTTC
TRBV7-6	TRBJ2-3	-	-	CASTSGPPSTDTQYF	TGTGCCAGTACCTCGGGGCCTCCTAGCACAGATACGCAGTATTTT
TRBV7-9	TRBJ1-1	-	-	CASSRLLSSRAEAFF	TGTGCCAGCTCTAGACTCCTGTCGAGTCGCGCTGAAGCTTTCTTT
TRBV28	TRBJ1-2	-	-	CAIRSTGGDYGYTF	TGTGCCATACGTTCTACAGGTGGGGACTATGGCTACACCTTC
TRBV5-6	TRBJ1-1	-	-	CASSLGRGFTEAFF	TGTGCCAGCAGCTTGGGTCGGGGATTCACTGAAGCTTTCTTT
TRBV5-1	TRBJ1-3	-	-	CASSFDGSGNTIYF	TGCGCCAGCAGCTTCGACGGCTCTGGAAACACCATATATTTT
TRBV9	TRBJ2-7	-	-	CASSVEGGPYEQYF	TGTGCCAGCAGCGTAGAGGGGGGTCCCTACGAGCAGTACTTC
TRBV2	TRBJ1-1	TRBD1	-	CASNWDRENTEAFF	TGTGCCAGCAACTGGGACAGGGAGAACACTGAAGCTTTCTTT
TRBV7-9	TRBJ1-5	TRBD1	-	CASSFQGTGQPQHF	TGTGCCAGCAGCTTTCAGGGGACAGGGCAGCCCCAGCATTTT
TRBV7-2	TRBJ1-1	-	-	CASSLNPQYTEAFF	TGTGCCAGCAGCTTAAATCCTCAGTACACTGAAGCTTTCTTT
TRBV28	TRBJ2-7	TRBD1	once	CASEGQTVRYEQYF	TGTGCCAGTGAGGGACAGACTGTCCGATACGAGCAGTACTTC
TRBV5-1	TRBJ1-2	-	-	CASSSTASYGYTF	TGCGCCAGCAGCTCAACAGCCTCCTATGGCTACACCTTC
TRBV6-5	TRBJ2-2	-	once	CASSGGGGITGELFF	TGTGCCAGCAGCGGCGGAGGGGGGATCACCGGGGAGCTGTTTTTT
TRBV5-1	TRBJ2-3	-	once	CASSLAGRGDTDTQYF	TGCGCCAGCAGCTTGGCCGGAAGGGGGGACACAGATACGCAGTATTTT
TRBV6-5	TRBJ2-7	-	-	CASSYSGRKSPQQYF	TGTGCCAGCAGTTACTCGGGCAGAAAATCCCCCCAGCAGTACTTC
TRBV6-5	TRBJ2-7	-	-	CASRRGDYEQYF	TGTGCCAGCCGGAGAGGGGACTACGAGCAGTACTTC
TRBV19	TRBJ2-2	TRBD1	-	CASTGDRKNGELFF	TGTGCCAGTACAGGGGACAGGAAGAACGGGGAGCTGTTTTTT
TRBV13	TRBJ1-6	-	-	CASSLGRSPLHF	TGTGCCAGCAGCTTAGGCCGATCACCCCTCCACTTT
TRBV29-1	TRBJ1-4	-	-	CSVESPGEKLFF	TGCAGCGTTGAAAGCCCGGGGGAAAAACTGTTTTTT
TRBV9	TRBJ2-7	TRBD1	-	CASSPRTGTTYEQYF	TGTGCCAGCAGCCCTCGGACAGGGACAACCTACGAGCAGTACTTC
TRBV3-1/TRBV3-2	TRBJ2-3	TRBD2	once	CASSQDTQRGQYF	TGTGCCAGCAGCCAAGATACCCAGCGGGGGCAGTATTTT
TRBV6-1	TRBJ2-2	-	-	CASSEGRRTGELFF	TGTGCCAGCAGTGAGGGTCGGAGGACCGGGGAGCTGTTTTTT
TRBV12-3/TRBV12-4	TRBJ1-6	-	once	CASSPLPVALHF	TGTGCCAGCAGTCCCCTCCCTGTGGCCCTCCACTTT
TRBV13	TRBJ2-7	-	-	CASSVTGNYEQYF	TGTGCCAGCAGCGTAACCGGAAACTACGAGCAGTACTTC
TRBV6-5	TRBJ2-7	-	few	CASSRKELIPYEQYF	TGTGCCAGCAGTAGAAAGGAGCTCATCCCCTACGAGCAGTACTTC
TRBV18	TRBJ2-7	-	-	CASSPTHSGEQYF	TGTGCCAGCTCACCGACCCACTCGGGCGAGCAGTACTTC
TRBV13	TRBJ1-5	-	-	CASSSQGNGPQHF	TGTGCCAGCAGTTCCCAGGGAAATGGGCCCCAGCATTTT